This T cell receptor beta chain was sequenced in a study of T-cell memory formation after mild COVID-19. Study-wide background: TCR clusters were mostly donor specific.

TCR alpha and TCR beta cDNA libraries with sample barcodes and UMIs came from 5'RACE using constant-segment primers. TCRdb called the 5' RACE reads again in MiXCR, with one record for every CDR3 protein. The sample holds approximately 89,000 distinct CDR3 sequences; around 25% are singletons and the top ten take around 40%. On this clonotype itself: Antigen specificity is unknown.

Points from the study as a whole: Confirmation was lacking for SARS-CoV-2 specificity of second-wave clones that peaked on day 37. Of the contracting clones, CD4+ ones lay mainly in CM and EM, and CD8+ ones in EMRA.

The CDR3 spans 14 residues. V dropped 5 bases and J dropped 5; count of bases not matched to a gene: 12. Germline V gene data show CDR1 as DFQATT and CDR2 as SNEGSKA (reference sequence). This TCR was recovered from a man aged 18 to 29 who had mild COVID-19 (a few samples of this study predate the infection). Cell type and time point are not known. The material sequenced was PBMCs or a T cell subset sorted from them (not recorded which). V usage is TRBV20-1 and J usage is TRBJ2-7, with TRBD1 matching over 7 bases. The CDR3 reads CSASRRQGFNEQYV. In DNA form, the CDR3 reads TGCAGTGCTTCCCGCCGACAGGGCTTCAACGAGCAGTACGTC.